This T cell receptor (beta chain) was retrieved from a study of blood T cell repertoires in COVID-19. Overall study context: T cells, B-cell-depleted T cells, or PBMCs provided the cDNA or gDNA that served as material.

Clones were sequenced by immunoSEQ multiplex PCR, and TCRdb holds only the in-frame ones, with some missing. The sample shows roughly 400,000 clones, approximately 85% of them seen only once. Per the germline V gene, CDR1 is MNHEY and CDR2 is SVGAGI. With V trimmed by 7 bases and J by 1 base, 4 bases remained unmatched. This CDR3 is 14 amino acids long. The specimen was PBMCs or T cells enriched from blood (not recorded which). The TCR was taken from a woman in her thirties or forties with acute COVID-19. This chain uses TRBV6-5 with TRBJ1-1; 9 bases agree with TRBD1. The CDR3 is CASKRTGENTEAFF. Written as DNA, the CDR3 is TGTGCCAGCAAGAGGACAGGGGAGAACACTGAAGCTTTCTTT.